The next 21 T cell receptor beta chains were all read from a single sample in a study of OX40 agonist ivuxolimab in advanced cancers. Libraries were constructed by the immunoSEQ multiplex PCR assay. Sourced from immuneACCESS, this table was stored by TCRdb with only in-frame sequences that have V and J called. A share of the clones is absent; for the studies checked, an unresolved V gene accounts for under half, and the remainder has no known explanation. A total of approximately 56,000 clones appear in this sample, roughly four fifths of them only once. The leading ten clones occupy about 0.73% of the sample. Sequenced material: CD4+ or CD8+ T cells sorted from blood, taken in a trial of the OX40 agonist ivuxolimab. These receptors were collected from an adult with an advanced solid tumor such as melanoma, head and neck, liver or kidney cancer.

This clone was seen a few times. V usage is TRBV11-3 and J usage is TRBJ2-7; 9 bases agree with TRBD2. The ends lost 5 bases at V and 2 bases at J; junction bases unmatched: 7. Per germline, CDR1 SGHNT and CDR2 YENEEA. The CDR3 extends over 15 amino acids. DNA of the CDR3: TGTGCCAGCAGCGCAAGCGGGGGGCTCGCCTACGAGCAGTACTTC. It codes for CASSASGGLAYEQYF.

J is TRBJ2-5 and V is TRBV19; 10 bases line up with TRBD2. V trimming: 7 bases; J trimming: 5 bases; junction bases outside the gene matches: 10. From germline, CDR1 is LNHDA and CDR2 SQIVND (reference sequence). This CDR3 contains 15 residues. The CDR3, as DNA: TGTGCCAGTACACCCCTAGCGGGGGCCCGGGAGACCCAGTACTTC. Translating gives CASTPLAGARETQYF.

The chain links TRBV9 to TRBJ2-1; perhaps TRBD2 as D (6 bases). Trimming left V 0 bases short and J 0 bases short, with 13 bases between. CDR3 length equals 17 residues. The germline CDR1 and CDR2 sequences are SGDLS and YYNGEE. CDR3 sequence: CASSVVGRRVSYNEQFF. The CDR3 DNA sequence: TGTGCCAGCAGCGTAGTGGGCCGGAGGGTCTCCTACAATGAGCAGTTCTTC. Filled out from reference TRBV9 and TRBJ2-1, the complete variable domain reads DSGVTQTPKHLITATGQRVTLRCSPRSGDLSVYWYQQSLDQGLQFLIQYYNGEERAKGNILERFSAQQFPDLHSELNLSSLELGDSALYFCASSVVGRRVSYNEQFFGPGTRLTVL.

This chain uses TRBV9 with TRBJ1-1; TRBD1 agrees at 7 bases. With V trimmed by 3 bases and J by 4 bases, 9 bases remained unmatched. The CDR3 is 15 amino acids. In germline, CDR1 is SGDLS, CDR2 YYNGEE. This CDR3 reads CASSAPGGRVTEAFF. The CDR3 DNA follows: TGTGCCAGCAGCGCCCCAGGGGGACGGGTCACTGAAGCTTTCTTT.

The chain links TRBV6-1 to TRBJ1-2; 8 bases are shared with TRBD1. With 7 bases clipped from V and 8 bases from J, the junction kept 9 bases outside the gene matches. This CDR3 spans 13 amino acids. Germline CDR1 and CDR2: MNHNS and SASEGT. As DNA, the CDR3 is TGTGCCAGCATTCCGAGGACAGGGCGGGGCTACACCTTC. It is translated as CASIPRTGRGYTF.

This clone came up a few times. The rearrangement joins TRBV28 to TRBJ2-1, with TRBD1 matching 7 bases. This CDR3 region has 14 residues. Germline V CDR1 and CDR2: MDHEN, SYDVKM. V shed 5 bases and J 7 bases; nucleotides not matched to a gene: 8. CDR3 residues: CASSVHQGVNEQFF. CDR3 bases: TGTGCCAGCAGTGTGCACCAGGGGGTGAATGAGCAGTTCTTC.

This chain uses TRBV6-4 with TRBJ2-7; TRBD1 aligns across 8 bases. Germline CDR1 and CDR2: MRHNA and SNTAGT. Losses at the gene ends were 4 bases for V and 6 bases for J; bases not matched to a gene: 5. CDR3 length: 13 residues. Written as DNA, the CDR3 is TGTGCCAGCAGTGCTGACAGGGGTGCCGAGCAGTACTTC. Protein: CASSADRGAEQYF.

The chain has TRBV12-5 and TRBJ2-2; a weak D match, TRBD2 (5 bases). The CDR3 spans 14 residues. V was cut by 1 base and J by 6 bases, with 9 bases left in between. CDR1 and CDR2 from the germline V gene are LGHNT and FRNRAP. The CDR3 DNA is TGTGCTAGTGGTTTGGCCTTGGGAGCCGGGGAGCTGTTTTTT. This sequence encodes CASGLALGAGELFF.

By proportion, this clone is medium-sized (0.01 to 0.1%). The J gene is TRBJ2-5, the V gene TRBV14, with 9 bases identical to TRBD2. The CDR3 is 16 residues long. CDR1 is SGHDN and CDR2 is FVKESK in the germline V gene. The trim removed 4 bases at V and 0 bases at J, leaving 6 bases unmatched. The CDR3 sequence is CASSPGTSPYQETQYF. The DNA of the CDR3 is TGTGCCAGCAGCCCCGGGACTAGCCCGTACCAAGAGACCCAGTACTTC.

The rearrangement links TRBV2 to TRBJ2-1; perhaps TRBD1 as D (5 bases). CDR3 length: 14 amino acids. Per the germline V gene, CDR1 is SNHLY and CDR2 is FYNNEI. The V end was cut by 5 bases, the J end by 5 bases, with 13 bases between. The CDR3 sequence: CASSQAGWNNEQFF. The CDR3 coding sequence is TGTGCCAGCAGTCAGGCAGGGTGGAACAATGAGCAGTTCTTC.

The genes are TRBV21-1 and TRBJ1-5; the DNA was not compared with TRBD1, the D call given in the table. TRBV21-1 is a pseudogene locus. CDR3 length equals 18 residues. The CDR3 reads CASSKTRDRGLCNQPQHF. Written as DNA, the CDR3 is TGTGCCAGCAGCAAAACACGGGACAGGGGGCTCTGCAATCAGCCCCAGCATTTT.

V gene TRBV6-4 combines with J gene TRBJ1-5; D might be TRBD1 (6 bases). This CDR3 has 15 amino acids. Germline loops: CDR1 MRHNA, CDR2 SNTAGT. V shed 3 bases and J shed 3 bases, with 12 bases lying between them. This CDR3 reads CASSEGGGTNQPQHF. The CDR3 DNA reads TGTGCCAGCAGTGAAGGAGGGGGTACCAATCAGCCCCAGCATTTT.

The rearrangement joins TRBV5-6 to TRBJ2-3, with TRBD2 identical over 8 bases. V was clipped by 0 bases and J by 6 bases; unmatched bases: 9. CDR3 length equals 16 residues. Germline V gene sequence: CDR1 SGHDT, CDR2 YYEEEE. CDR3 DNA: TGTGCCAGCAGCTTGGAAGCGGGGGCCCGCAGGGATACGCAGTATTTT. It codes for CASSLEAGARRDTQYF.

V usage is TRBV11-1 and J usage is TRBJ2-6; 8 nucleotides line up with TRBD1. Germline CDR1 and CDR2: SGHAT and FQDESV (reference sequence). The length of the CDR3 is 14 residues. J lost 10 bases, V lost 3 bases, and 5 bases had no gene match. The CDR3 sequence: CASSLNRGVNVLTF. DNA for the CDR3: TGTGCCAGCAGCTTGAACAGGGGGGTAAACGTCCTGACTTTC.

V and J are TRBV21-1 and TRBJ2-7; the table's TRBD1 call for D was not verified on the DNA. TRBV21-1 is termed a pseudogene. This CDR3 comprises 13 residues. Here the CDR3 DNA reads TGTGCCATCGCGGGACAGGTACACTACGAGCAGTACTTC. Translating it yields CAIAGQVHYEQYF.

This chain joins TRBV2 and TRBJ1-4; no definite D call. With 3 bases removed from V and 5 bases from J, the gap between germline ends came to 13 bases. Germline V lookup: CDR1 SNHLY, CDR2 FYNNEI. The CDR3 extends over 15 amino acids. CDR3 nucleotide sequence: TGTGCCAGCAGTGACGGTGGGCAGCAAAATGAAAAACTGTTTTTT. It yields the protein CASSDGGQQNEKLFF.

The J gene is TRBJ2-5, the V gene TRBV7-8, with D unclear. The CDR3 is 13 residues long. Germline CDR1 SGHVS, CDR2 FQNEAQ. The V end lost 2 bases, the J end lost 4 bases, and 8 bases lay between the germline ends. The CDR3, as DNA: TGTGCCAGCAGCTTAATACAGACAGAGACCCAGTACTTC. It is translated as CASSLIQTETQYF.

This clone was recorded only once. This chain links TRBV7-9 with TRBJ2-1, with a possible D match to TRBD2 (6 bases). V lost 3 bases and J lost 4, with 7 bases in between. This CDR3 has 13 amino acids. Germline V gene sequence: CDR1 SEHNR, CDR2 FQNEAQ (reference sequence). The CDR3: CASSFAGYNEQFF. The CDR3 nucleotides read TGTGCCAGCAGCTTTGCGGGGTACAATGAGCAGTTCTTC.

The chain uses TRBV5-1 and TRBJ2-2; D may match TRBD1 or TRBD2 (8 bases each). Trimming stripped 10 bases from V and 0 bases from J, with 16 bases between. Germline assignment: CDR1 SGHRS and CDR2 YFSETQ. This CDR3 spans 15 amino acids. DNA of the CDR3: TGCGCCGCGGGGGGACAGGACACGAACACCGGGGAGCTGTTTTTT. It encodes CAAGGQDTNTGELFF.

The chain joins TRBV5-4 to TRBJ1-5, with a weak D call TRBD1 (5 bases). Germline V lookup: CDR1 SGHNT, CDR2 YYREEE (reference sequence). The V gene lost 4 bases and the J gene lost 5 bases, with 19 bases spanning the gap. CDR3 size: 16 residues. CDR3 nucleotide sequence: TGTGCCAGCAGCCAAGATACTGGCCAGGGTGATCAGCCCCAGCATTTT. This encodes CASSQDTGQGDQPQHF.

This clone came up a few times. This chain joins TRBV5-1 and TRBJ1-2, with D possibly being TRBD1 (6 bases). The CDR3 consists of 12 residues. V was cut by 4 bases and J by 6 bases, with 10 bases left in between. Germline V gene sequence: CDR1 SGHRS, CDR2 YFSETQ. Written as DNA, the CDR3 is TGCGCCAGCAGCGAAGGGGGGGATGGCTACACCTTC. It specifies CASSEGGDGYTF.